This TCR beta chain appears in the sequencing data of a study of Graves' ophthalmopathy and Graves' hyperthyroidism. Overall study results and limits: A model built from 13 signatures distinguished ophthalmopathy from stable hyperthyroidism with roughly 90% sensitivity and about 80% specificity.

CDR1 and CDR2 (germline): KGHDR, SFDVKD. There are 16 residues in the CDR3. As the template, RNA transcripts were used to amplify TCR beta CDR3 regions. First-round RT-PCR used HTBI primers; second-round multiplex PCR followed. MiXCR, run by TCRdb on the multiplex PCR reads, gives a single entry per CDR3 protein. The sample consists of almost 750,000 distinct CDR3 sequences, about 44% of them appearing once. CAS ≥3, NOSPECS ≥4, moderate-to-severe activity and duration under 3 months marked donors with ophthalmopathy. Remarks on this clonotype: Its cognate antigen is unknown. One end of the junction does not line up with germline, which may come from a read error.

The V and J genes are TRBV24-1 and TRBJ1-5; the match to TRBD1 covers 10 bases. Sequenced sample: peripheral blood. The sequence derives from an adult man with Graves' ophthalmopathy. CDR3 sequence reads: CASSDGQGVAGQPQHF. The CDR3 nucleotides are TGTGCCAGCAGTGACGGACAGGGGGTAGCGGGTCAGCCCCAGCATTTT.